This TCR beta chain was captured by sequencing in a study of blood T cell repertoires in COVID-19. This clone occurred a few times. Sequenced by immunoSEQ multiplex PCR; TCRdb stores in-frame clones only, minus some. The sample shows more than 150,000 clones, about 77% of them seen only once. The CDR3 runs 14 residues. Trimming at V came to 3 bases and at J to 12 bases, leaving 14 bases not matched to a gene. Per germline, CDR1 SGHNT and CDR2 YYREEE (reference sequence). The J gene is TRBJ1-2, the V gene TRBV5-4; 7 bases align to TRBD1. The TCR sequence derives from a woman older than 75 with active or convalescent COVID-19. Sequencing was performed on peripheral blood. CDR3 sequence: CASSSRDSPEFNTF. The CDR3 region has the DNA TGTGCCAGCAGCTCGCGGGACAGCCCCGAATTTAACACCTTC. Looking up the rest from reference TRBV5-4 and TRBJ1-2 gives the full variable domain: ETGVTQSPTHLIKTRGQQVTLRCSSQSGHNTVSWYQQALGQGPQFIFQYYREEENGRGNFPPRFSGLQFPNYSSELNVNALELDDSALYLCASSSRDSPEFNTFGSGTRLTVV.